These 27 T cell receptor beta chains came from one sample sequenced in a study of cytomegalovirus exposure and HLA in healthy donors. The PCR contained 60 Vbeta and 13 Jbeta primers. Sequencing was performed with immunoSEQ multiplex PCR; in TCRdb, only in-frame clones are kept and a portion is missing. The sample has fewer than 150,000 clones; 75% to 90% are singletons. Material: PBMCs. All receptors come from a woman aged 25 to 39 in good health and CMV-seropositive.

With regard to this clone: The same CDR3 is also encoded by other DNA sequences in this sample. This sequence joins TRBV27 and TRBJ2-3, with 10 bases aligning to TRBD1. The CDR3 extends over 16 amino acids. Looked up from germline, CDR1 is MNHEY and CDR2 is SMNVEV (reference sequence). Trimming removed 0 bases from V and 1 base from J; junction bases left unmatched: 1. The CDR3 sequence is CASSLSGTGGTDTQYF. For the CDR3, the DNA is TGTGCCAGCAGTTTATCGGGGACAGGGGGCACAGATACGCAGTATTTT.

In DNA, the CDR3 is TGTGCCTGGCAGGCTTGGAACACCATATATTTT. As protein: CAWQAWNTIYF. The chain links TRBV30 to TRBJ1-3; no clear D. CDR3 size: 11 residues. The germline gives CDR1 GTSNPN, CDR2 SVGIG (reference sequence). The V gene lost 5 bases and the J gene lost 7 bases, with 9 bases spanning the gap.

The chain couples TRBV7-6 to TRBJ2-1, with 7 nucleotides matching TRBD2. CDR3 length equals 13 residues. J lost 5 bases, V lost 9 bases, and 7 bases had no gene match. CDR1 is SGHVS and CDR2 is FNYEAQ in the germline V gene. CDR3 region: CASGRAVNNEQFF. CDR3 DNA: TGTGCCAGTGGGAGGGCCGTAAACAATGAGCAGTTCTTC. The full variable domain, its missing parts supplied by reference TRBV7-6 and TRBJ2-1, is GAGVSQSPRYKVTKRGQDVALRCDPISGHVSLYWYRQALGQGPEFLTYFNYEAQQDKSGLPNDRFSAERPEGSISTLTIQRTEQRDSAMYRCASGRAVNNEQFFGPGTRLTVL.

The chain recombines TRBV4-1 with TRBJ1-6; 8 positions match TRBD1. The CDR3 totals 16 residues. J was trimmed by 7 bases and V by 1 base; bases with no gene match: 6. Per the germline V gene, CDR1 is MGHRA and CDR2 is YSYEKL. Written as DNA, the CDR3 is TGCGCCAGCAGCCAAGTCGGGGGACAGGAGAATTCACCCCTCCACTTT. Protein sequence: CASSQVGGQENSPLHF.

In DNA form, the CDR3 reads TGTGCCAGCAGCCCCCAGCCGGGACAGGGGCTTACTGAAGCTTTCTTT. Protein sequence: CASSPQPGQGLTEAFF. The gene calls are TRBV5-6 and TRBJ1-1; 10 bases align to TRBD1. Germline V gene sequence: CDR1 SGHDT, CDR2 YYEEEE. The CDR3 length is 16 residues. V lost 4 bases, J lost 5 bases, and 11 bases stayed unmatched. Full variable domain (rest looked up from reference TRBV5-6 and TRBJ1-1): DAGVTQSPTHLIKTRGQQVTLRCSPKSGHDTVSWYQQALGQGPQFIFQYYEEEERQRGNFPDRFSGHQFPNYSSELNVNALLLGDSALYLCASSPQPGQGLTEAFFGQGTRLTVV.

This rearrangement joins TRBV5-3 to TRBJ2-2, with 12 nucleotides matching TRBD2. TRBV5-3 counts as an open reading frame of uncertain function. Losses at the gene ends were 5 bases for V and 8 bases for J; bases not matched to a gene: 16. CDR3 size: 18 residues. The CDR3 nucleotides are TGTGCCAGAAGTAAGGGGACTAGCGGGTCCCTACGTTGTGGGGAGCTGTTTTTT. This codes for CARSKGTSGSLRCGELFF.

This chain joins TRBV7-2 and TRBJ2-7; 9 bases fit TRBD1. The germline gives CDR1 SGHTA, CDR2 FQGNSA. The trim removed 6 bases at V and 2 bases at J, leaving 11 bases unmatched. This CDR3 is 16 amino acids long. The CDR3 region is CASRPTGTGSPYEQYF. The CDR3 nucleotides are TGTGCCAGCAGACCGACCGGGACAGGGTCCCCCTACGAGCAGTACTTC.

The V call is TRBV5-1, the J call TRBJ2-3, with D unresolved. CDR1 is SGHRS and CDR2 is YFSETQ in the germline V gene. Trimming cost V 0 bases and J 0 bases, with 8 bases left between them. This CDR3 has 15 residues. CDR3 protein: CASSLALASTDTQYF. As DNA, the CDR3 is TGCGCCAGCAGCTTGGCCCTTGCGAGCACAGATACGCAGTATTTT. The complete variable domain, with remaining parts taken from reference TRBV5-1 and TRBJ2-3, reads KAGVTQTPRYLIKTRGQQVTLSCSPISGHRSVSWYQQTPGQGLQFLFEYFSETQRNKGNFPGRFSGRQFSNSRSEMNVSTLELGDSALYLCASSLALASTDTQYFGPGTRLTVL.

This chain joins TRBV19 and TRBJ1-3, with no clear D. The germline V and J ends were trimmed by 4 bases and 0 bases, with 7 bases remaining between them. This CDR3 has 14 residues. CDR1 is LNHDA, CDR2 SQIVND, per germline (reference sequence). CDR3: CASSSFSSGNTIYF. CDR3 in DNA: TGTGCCAGTAGTAGTTTCAGCTCTGGAAACACCATATATTTT.

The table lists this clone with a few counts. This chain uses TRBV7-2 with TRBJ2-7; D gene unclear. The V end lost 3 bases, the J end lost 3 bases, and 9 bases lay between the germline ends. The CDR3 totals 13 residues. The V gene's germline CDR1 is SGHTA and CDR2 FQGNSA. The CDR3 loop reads CASSFGPLYEQYF. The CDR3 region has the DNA TGTGCCAGCAGCTTCGGTCCGCTCTACGAGCAGTACTTC.

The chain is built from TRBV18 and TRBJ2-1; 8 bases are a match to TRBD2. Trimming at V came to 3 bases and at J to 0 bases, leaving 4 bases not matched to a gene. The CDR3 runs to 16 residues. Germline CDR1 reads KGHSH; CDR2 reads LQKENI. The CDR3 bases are TGTGCCAGCTCACCTTTTAGCGGGAACTCCTACAATGAGCAGTTCTTC. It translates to CASSPFSGNSYNEQFF.

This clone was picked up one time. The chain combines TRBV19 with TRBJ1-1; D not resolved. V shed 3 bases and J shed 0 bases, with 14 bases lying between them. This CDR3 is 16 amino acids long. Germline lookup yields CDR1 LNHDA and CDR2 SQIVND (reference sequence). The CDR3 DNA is TGTGCCAGTAGTATTGGGCAGACCACCTTGAACACTGAAGCTTTCTTT. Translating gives CASSIGQTTLNTEAFF.

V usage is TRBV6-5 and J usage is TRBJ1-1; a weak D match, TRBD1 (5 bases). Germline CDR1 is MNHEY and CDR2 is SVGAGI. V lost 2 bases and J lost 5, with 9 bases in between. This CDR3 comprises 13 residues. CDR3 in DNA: TGTGCCAGCAGTTACGGGGGAGGTACTGAAGCTTTCTTT. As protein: CASSYGGGTEAFF.

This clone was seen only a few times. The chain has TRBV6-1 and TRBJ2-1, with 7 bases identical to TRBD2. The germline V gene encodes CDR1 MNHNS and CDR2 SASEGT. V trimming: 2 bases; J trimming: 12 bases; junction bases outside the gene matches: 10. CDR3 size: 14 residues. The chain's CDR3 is CASSEYRGRAAQFF. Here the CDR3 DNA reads TGTGCCAGCAGTGAATACCGGGGGAGGGCGGCGCAGTTCTTC.

The CDR3 nucleotides read TGTGCCAGCAGCAAGCTAAGCGGGACCGCCGGGGAGCTGTTTTTT. Translation gives CASSKLSGTAGELFF. This sequence joins TRBV6-5 and TRBJ2-2, with 7 bases aligning to TRBD2. The CDR3 runs to 15 residues. The ends lost 6 bases at V and 6 bases at J; junction bases unmatched: 10. Germline values: CDR1 MNHEY, CDR2 SVGAGI.

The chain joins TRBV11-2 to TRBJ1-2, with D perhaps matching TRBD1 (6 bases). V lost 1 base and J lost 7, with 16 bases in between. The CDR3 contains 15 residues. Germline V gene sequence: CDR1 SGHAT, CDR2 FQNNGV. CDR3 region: CASSLAGGQVAGYTF. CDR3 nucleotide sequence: TGTGCCAGCAGCTTAGCGGGGGGGCAGGTGGCTGGCTACACCTTC.

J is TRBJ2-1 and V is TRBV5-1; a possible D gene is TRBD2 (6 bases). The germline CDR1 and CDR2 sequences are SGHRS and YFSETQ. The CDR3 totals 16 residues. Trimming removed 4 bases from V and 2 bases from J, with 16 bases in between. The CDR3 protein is CASSVAQGGTYNEQFF. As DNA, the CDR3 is TGCGCCAGCAGCGTCGCCCAGGGAGGTACCTACAATGAGCAGTTCTTC.

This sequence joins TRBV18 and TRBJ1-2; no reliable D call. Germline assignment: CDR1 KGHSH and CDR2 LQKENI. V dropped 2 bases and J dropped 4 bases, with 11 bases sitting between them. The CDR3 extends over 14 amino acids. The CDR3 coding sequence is TGTGCCAGCTCACCAGGAACGGACTCCTATGGCTACACCTTC. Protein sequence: CASSPGTDSYGYTF. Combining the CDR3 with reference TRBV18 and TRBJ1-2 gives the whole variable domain NAGVMQNPRHLVRRRGQEARLRCSPMKGHSHVYWYRQLPEEGLKFMVYLQKENIIDESGMPKERFSAEFPKEGPSILRIQQVVRGDSAAYFCASSPGTDSYGYTFGSGTRLTVV.

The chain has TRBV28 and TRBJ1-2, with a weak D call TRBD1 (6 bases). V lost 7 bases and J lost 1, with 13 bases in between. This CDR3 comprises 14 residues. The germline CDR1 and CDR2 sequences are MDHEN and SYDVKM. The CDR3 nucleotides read TGTGCCAGCAACCTACAGGGTGGTAACTATGGCTACACCTTC. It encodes CASNLQGGNYGYTF.

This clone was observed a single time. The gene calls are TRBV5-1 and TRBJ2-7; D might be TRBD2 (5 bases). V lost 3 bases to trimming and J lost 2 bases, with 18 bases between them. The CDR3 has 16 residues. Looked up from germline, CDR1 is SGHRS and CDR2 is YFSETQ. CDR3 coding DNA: TGCGCCAGCAGCTCGACTACCGGACGGACCCCCTACGAGCAGTACTTC. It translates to CASSSTTGRTPYEQYF. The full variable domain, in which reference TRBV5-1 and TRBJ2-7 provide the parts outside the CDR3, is KAGVTQTPRYLIKTRGQQVTLSCSPISGHRSVSWYQQTPGQGLQFLFEYFSETQRNKGNFPGRFSGRQFSNSRSEMNVSTLELGDSALYLCASSSTTGRTPYEQYFGPGTRLTVT.

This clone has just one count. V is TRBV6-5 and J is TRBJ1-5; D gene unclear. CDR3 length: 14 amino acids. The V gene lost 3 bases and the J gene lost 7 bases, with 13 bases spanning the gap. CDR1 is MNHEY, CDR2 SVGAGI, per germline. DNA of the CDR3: TGTGCCAGCAGTTATGACGGCTCGGGGCAGCCCCAGCATTTT. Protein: CASSYDGSGQPQHF.

CDR3 sequence: CASSYSNQATETQYF. Written as DNA, the CDR3 is TGTGCCAGCAGTTACTCGAATCAGGCTACCGAGACCCAGTACTTC. The chain links TRBV6-5 to TRBJ2-5, with D unclear. V dropped 0 bases and J dropped 5 bases, with 13 bases sitting between them. The CDR3 length is 15 residues. Germline V gives CDR1 MNHEY, CDR2 SVGAGI.

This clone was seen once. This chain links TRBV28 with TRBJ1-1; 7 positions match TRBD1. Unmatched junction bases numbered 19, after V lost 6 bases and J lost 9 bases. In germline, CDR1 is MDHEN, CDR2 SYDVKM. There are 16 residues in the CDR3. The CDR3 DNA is TGTGCCAGCAGACCCCTTGGACAGGCGACGCGGACGAAAGCTTTCTTT. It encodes CASRPLGQATRTKAFF.

This chain's CDR3 is CASSLDGGGTPGELFF. CDR3 sequence (DNA): TGTGCCAGCAGCTTGGATGGCGGGGGGACCCCCGGGGAGCTGTTTTTT. The chain has TRBV5-4 and TRBJ2-2; 8 bases fit TRBD2. Germline V CDR1 and CDR2: SGHNT, YYREEE (reference sequence). The CDR3 extends over 16 amino acids. The V gene end was trimmed by 0 bases and the J gene end by 6 bases; junction bases not matched to a gene: 7.

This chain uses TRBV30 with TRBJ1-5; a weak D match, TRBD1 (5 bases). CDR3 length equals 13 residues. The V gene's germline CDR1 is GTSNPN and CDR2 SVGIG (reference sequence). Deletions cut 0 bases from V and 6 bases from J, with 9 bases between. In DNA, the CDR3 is TGTGCCTGGAGTGTACGGCAGGGTCAGCCCCAGCATTTT. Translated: CAWSVRQGQPQHF.

The CDR3, as DNA: TGTGCCAGCAGCCCCGGACAGGGCACAGGGGGCTACACCTTC. Its translation is CASSPGQGTGGYTF. The chain employs TRBV7-9 and TRBJ1-2; 8 bases map to TRBD1. This CDR3 spans 14 amino acids. Germline loops: CDR1 SEHNR, CDR2 FQNEAQ (reference sequence). V was clipped by 5 bases and J by 8 bases; unmatched bases: 10.

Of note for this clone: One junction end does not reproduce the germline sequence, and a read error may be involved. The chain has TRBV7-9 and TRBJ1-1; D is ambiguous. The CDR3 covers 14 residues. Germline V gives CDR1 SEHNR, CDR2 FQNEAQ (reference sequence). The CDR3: CSSNPGGFDTEAFF. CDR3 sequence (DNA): TGTTCCAGCAACCCCGGAGGATTCGACACTGAAGCTTTCTTT.